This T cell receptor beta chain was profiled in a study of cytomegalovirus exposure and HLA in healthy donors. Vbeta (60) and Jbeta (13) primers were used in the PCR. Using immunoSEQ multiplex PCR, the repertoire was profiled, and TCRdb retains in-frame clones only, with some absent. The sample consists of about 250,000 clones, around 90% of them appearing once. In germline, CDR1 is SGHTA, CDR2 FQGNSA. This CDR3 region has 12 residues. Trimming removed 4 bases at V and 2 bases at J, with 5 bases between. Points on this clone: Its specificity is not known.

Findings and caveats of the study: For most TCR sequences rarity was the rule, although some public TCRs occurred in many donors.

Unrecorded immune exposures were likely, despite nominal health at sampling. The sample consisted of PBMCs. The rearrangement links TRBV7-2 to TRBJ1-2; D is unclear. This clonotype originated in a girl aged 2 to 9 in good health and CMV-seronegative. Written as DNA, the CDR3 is TGTGCCAGCAGCTCGACAAACTATGGCTACACCTTC. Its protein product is CASSSTNYGYTF.